This T cell receptor beta chain came from a study of cytomegalovirus exposure and HLA in healthy donors. At the level of the study: From donors who were HLA-typed, an early data release held about 89 million unique TCRs.

PCR was performed using 60 Vbeta and 13 Jbeta primers. Only in-frame clones appear in the TCRdb table, and some are missing; sequencing was by immunoSEQ multiplex PCR. Found here are 200,000 or so clones, roughly 80% of them singletons; the top ten hold approximately 2.9%. J gave up 4 bases and V 7 bases, and 11 bases lay outside the gene matches. Germline loops: CDR1 MNHEY, CDR2 SVGAGI. The CDR3 has 15 residues. The rearrangement uses TRBV6-5 and TRBJ1-2; 8 nucleotides line up with TRBD1. Sequencing used PBMCs. This clonotype was sampled from a young man in good health and CMV-seronegative. The chain's CDR3 is CASIAAGGSVYGYTF. In nucleotides, the CDR3 is TGTGCCAGCATTGCGGCAGGGGGCTCAGTCTATGGCTACACCTTC.